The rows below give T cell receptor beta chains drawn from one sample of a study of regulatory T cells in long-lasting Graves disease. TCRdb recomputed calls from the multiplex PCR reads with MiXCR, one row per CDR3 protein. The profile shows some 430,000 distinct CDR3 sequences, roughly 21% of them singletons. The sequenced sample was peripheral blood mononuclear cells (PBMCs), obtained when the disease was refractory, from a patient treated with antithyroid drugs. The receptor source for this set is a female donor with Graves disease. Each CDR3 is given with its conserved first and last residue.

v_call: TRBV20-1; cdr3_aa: CSAEWLLGGSSSGYTF
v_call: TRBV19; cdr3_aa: CASTRDGNTEAFF
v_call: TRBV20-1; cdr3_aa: CSAQKGGSTGRYGYTF
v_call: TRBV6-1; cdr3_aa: CASSHGTGGEKLFF
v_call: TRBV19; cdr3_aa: CASSLRGQGQAFF
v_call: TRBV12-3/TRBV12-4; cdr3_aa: CASSFWLLVSWPRGGYTF
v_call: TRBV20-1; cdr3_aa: CSATQTYEQYF
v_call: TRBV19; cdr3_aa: CASAWTVDYEQYF
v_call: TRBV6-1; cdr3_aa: CASTPGHFTEAFF
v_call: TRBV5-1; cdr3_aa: CASSPGYKNTEAFF
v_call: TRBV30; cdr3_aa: CAWASYNEQFF
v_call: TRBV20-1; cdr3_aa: CSARVGNMNTEAFF
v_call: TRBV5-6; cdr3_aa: CASSSRDRPNTEAFF
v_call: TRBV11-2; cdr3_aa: CASSLDPGGPYEQYF
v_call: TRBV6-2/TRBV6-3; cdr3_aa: CASSYSSGLDQAKNIQYF
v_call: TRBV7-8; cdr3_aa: CASSPTGPYEAFF
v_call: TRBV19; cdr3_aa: CASSIEPGNTEAFF
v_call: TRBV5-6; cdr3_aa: CASSLAASYNEQFF
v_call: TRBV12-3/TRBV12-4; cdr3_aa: CASSPQGAASDTQYF
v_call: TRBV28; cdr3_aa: CASRPGSPADEQYF
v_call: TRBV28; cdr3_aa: CASSRPRGTQYF
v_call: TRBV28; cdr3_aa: CASSLAAANTGELFF
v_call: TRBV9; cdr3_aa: CASSMGPTNTGELFF
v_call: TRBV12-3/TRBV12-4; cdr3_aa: CASSWRYNSPLHF
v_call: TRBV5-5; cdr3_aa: CASRPMDSYEQYF
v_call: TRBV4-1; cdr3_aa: CASSQDWTNYGYTF
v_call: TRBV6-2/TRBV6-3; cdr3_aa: CAGSYSKGLETQYF
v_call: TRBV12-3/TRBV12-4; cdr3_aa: CASSPYAGTDYGYTF
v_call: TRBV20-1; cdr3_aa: CSASGQGPYEQYF
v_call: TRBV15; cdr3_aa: CATSRRTSGGAGEQFF
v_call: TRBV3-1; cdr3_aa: CASSQDTPNIQYF
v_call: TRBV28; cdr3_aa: CASSWTPQDEKLFF
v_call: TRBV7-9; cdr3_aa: CASSGSDWRSSGGYF
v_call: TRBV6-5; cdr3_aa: CASSSRLEETQYF
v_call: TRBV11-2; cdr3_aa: CASSPWVEETQYF
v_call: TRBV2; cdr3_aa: CASRGQKQFF
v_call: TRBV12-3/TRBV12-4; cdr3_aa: CASSLIGNQPQHF
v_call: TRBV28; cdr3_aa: CASSSPGQGNYGHTF
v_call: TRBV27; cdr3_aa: CASREGYNEKLFF
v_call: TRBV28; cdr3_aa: CASSPPHPPDRVQETQYF
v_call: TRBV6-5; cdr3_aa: CASSYHGQGTDTQYF
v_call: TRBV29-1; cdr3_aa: CSGTASSNTGELFF
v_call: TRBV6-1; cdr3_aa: CASSNQASTEAFF
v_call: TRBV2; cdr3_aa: CASSRTGPNSPLHF
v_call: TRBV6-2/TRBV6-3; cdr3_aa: CASSWGQGSYTQYF